This entry is about one T cell receptor beta chain. These data originate in a study of immune evolution from preneoplasia to lung adenocarcinoma. The assay was immunoSEQ multiplex PCR, and TCRdb's table has in-frame clones only and misses some. The table has 23,000 or so clones, around 75% seen once. CDR3 size: 11 residues. Germline V gene sequence: CDR1 SEHNR, CDR2 FQNEAQ (reference sequence). The ends were cut back, 5 bases at V and 2 bases at J, with 4 bases in the middle. Specimen: FFPE invasive lung adenocarcinoma tissue. This rearrangement joins TRBV7-9 to TRBJ2-7; D is unresolved. The source of this sequence is a person aged 55 to 70 with lung adenocarcinoma. This CDR3 reads CASSKTYEQYF. Written as DNA, the CDR3 is TGTGCCAGCAGCAAGACCTACGAGCAGTACTTC. The full variable domain, in which reference TRBV7-9 and TRBJ2-7 provide the parts outside the CDR3, is DTGVSQNPRHKITKRGQNVTFRCDPISEHNRLYWYRQTLGQGPEFLTYFQNEAQLEKSRLLSDRFSAERPKGSFSTLEIQRTEQGDSAMYLCASSKTYEQYFGPGTRLTVT.